This T cell receptor beta chain was profiled in a study of T-cell memory formation after mild COVID-19. V shed 3 bases, J shed 4 bases, and the junction held 2 bases outside the gene matches. The CDR3 has 14 residues. CDR1 is LNHDA, CDR2 SQIVND, per germline (reference sequence). TCRdb re-analysed the 5' RACE reads in MiXCR, keeping a single row per CDR3 protein. This sample carries roughly 250,000 distinct CDR3 sequences, roughly 15% of them seen once, and the ten largest clones take around 3.4%. The clonotype originates from a young man who had mild COVID-19 (a few samples of this study predate the infection). Cell type and time point are not known. The sample taken for sequencing was PBMCs or a T cell subset sorted from them (not recorded which). The chain links TRBV19 to TRBJ2-2; 7 bases agree with TRBD1. CDR3 amino acids: CASSISGGTGELFF. As DNA, the CDR3 is TGTGCCAGTAGTATCTCAGGGGGCACCGGGGAGCTGTTTTTT.